A selection of T cell receptor beta chains follows, all from one sample in a study of beta chain features in type 1 diabetes. Some clones are missing from TCRdb's copy, which holds only in-frame ones; the method was immunoSEQ multiplex PCR. The sample includes 160,000 or so clones, 11% of them seen just once. The sequencing sample was made of central memory CD4+ T cells from blood. These receptors were obtained from a man between 18 and 35 years old in good health. Both conserved end residues are part of each CDR3. Fields, in order: J gene, clone size, D gene, V gene, CDR3 protein, CDR3 DNA. D genes are given only for firm matches. Only part of the rows carry a size: once, few, many, or a class if the clone is expanded.

j_gene: TRBJ2-7
abundance: few
d_gene: TRBD1
v_gene: TRBV10-3
CDR3aa: CAIRGTGTGEQYF
CDR3nt: TGTGCCATCAGGGGGACGGGGACAGGGGAGCAGTACTTC

j_gene: TRBJ1-2
abundance: NA
d_gene: TRBD1
v_gene: TRBV9
CDR3aa: CASSVGPGQGYGYTF
CDR3nt: TGTGCCAGCAGCGTAGGACCGGGACAGGGCTATGGCTACACCTTC

j_gene: TRBJ2-1
abundance: few
d_gene: TRBD1
v_gene: TRBV5-5
CDR3aa: CASSTRQGRDNEQFF
CDR3nt: TGTGCCAGCAGCACGAGACAGGGTAGGGACAATGAGCAGTTCTTC

j_gene: TRBJ1-5
abundance: NA
d_gene: TRBD1
v_gene: TRBV28
CDR3aa: CASTWDRDIDQPQHF
CDR3nt: TGTGCCAGCACCTGGGACAGGGATATTGATCAGCCCCAGCATTTT

j_gene: TRBJ2-3
abundance: NA
d_gene: TRBD1
v_gene: TRBV7-8
CDR3aa: CASSYRGRTDTQYF
CDR3nt: TGTGCCAGCAGCTACAGGGGGCGCACAGATACGCAGTATTTT

j_gene: TRBJ2-1
abundance: few
d_gene: NA
v_gene: TRBV29-1
CDR3aa: CSGRDRGSYNEQFF
CDR3nt: TGCAGCGGGCGGGACAGAGGCTCCTACAATGAGCAGTTCTTC

j_gene: TRBJ1-3
abundance: NA
d_gene: NA
v_gene: TRBV4-3
CDR3aa: CASSQSGQRGNTIYF
CDR3nt: TGCGCCAGCAGCCAATCCGGACAACGCGGAAACACCATATATTTT

j_gene: TRBJ1-2
abundance: NA
d_gene: NA
v_gene: TRBV15
CDR3aa: CATSRDLIRRGDYGYTF
CDR3nt: TGTGCCACCAGCAGAGATCTCATCCGGAGGGGCGACTATGGCTACACCTTC

j_gene: TRBJ2-3
abundance: NA
d_gene: TRBD2
v_gene: TRBV10-3
CDR3aa: CAISRGEGTTDTQYF
CDR3nt: TGTGCCATCAGTCGGGGGGAGGGGACCACAGATACGCAGTATTTT

j_gene: TRBJ2-7
abundance: NA
d_gene: NA
v_gene: TRBV7-2
CDR3aa: CASSFQTGSSYEQYF
CDR3nt: TGTGCCAGCAGCTTCCAGACAGGTAGCTCCTACGAGCAGTACTTC

j_gene: TRBJ2-7
abundance: few
d_gene: TRBD2
v_gene: TRBV7-2
CDR3aa: CASSQVVAGESSYEQYF
CDR3nt: TGTGCCAGCAGCCAAGTAGTAGCGGGGGAGAGCTCCTACGAGCAGTACTTC

j_gene: TRBJ1-5
abundance: many
d_gene: NA
v_gene: TRBV30
CDR3aa: CAWSGRLNQPQHF
CDR3nt: TGTGCCTGGAGTGGACGGCTCAATCAGCCCCAGCATTTT

j_gene: TRBJ2-4
abundance: few
d_gene: NA
v_gene: TRBV19
CDR3aa: CASRQGFGKNIQYF
CDR3nt: TGTGCCAGCCGTCAGGGTTTCGGCAAAAACATTCAGTACTTC

j_gene: TRBJ2-4
abundance: few
d_gene: NA
v_gene: TRBV5-1
CDR3aa: CASSLPAGALAKNIQYF
CDR3nt: TGCGCCAGCAGCTTGCCCGCCGGGGCTCTAGCCAAAAACATTCAGTACTTC

j_gene: TRBJ2-7
abundance: NA
d_gene: TRBD1
v_gene: TRBV6-4
CDR3aa: CASRGAGTGPGEQYF
CDR3nt: TGTGCCAGCAGGGGAGCAGGGACAGGGCCCGGCGAGCAGTACTTC

j_gene: TRBJ2-2
abundance: NA
d_gene: NA
v_gene: TRBV9
CDR3aa: CASSVVGQAVKLFF
CDR3nt: TGTGCCAGCAGCGTAGTGGGCCAGGCGGTAAAGCTGTTTTTT

j_gene: TRBJ1-1
abundance: once
d_gene: NA
v_gene: TRBV27
CDR3aa: CASTPGDPGNTEAFF
CDR3nt: TGTGCCAGCACCCCGGGGGACCCGGGGAACACTGAAGCTTTCTTT

j_gene: TRBJ2-3
abundance: NA
d_gene: NA
v_gene: TRBV7-3
CDR3aa: CASSSGVTDTQYF
CDR3nt: TGTGCCAGCAGCTCTGGAGTCACAGATACGCAGTATTTT

j_gene: TRBJ1-4
abundance: NA
d_gene: NA
v_gene: TRBV6-5
CDR3aa: CASRAGRRNEKLFF
CDR3nt: TGTGCCAGCAGAGCGGGACGGCGTAATGAAAAACTGTTTTTT

j_gene: TRBJ2-5
abundance: NA
d_gene: TRBD2
v_gene: TRBV5-6
CDR3aa: CASNLAGQETQYF
CDR3nt: TGTGCCAGCAACCTAGCGGGCCAAGAGACCCAGTACTTC

j_gene: TRBJ2-3
abundance: many
d_gene: TRBD1
v_gene: TRBV15
CDR3aa: CATSGGQGATRADTQYF
CDR3nt: TGTGCCACCAGCGGGGGACAGGGGGCGACAAGGGCAGATACGCAGTATTTT

j_gene: TRBJ2-1
abundance: few
d_gene: NA
v_gene: TRBV9
CDR3aa: CASSVGRAYNEQFF
CDR3nt: TGTGCCAGCAGCGTAGGGAGAGCCTACAATGAGCAGTTCTTC

j_gene: TRBJ2-4
abundance: NA
d_gene: NA
v_gene: TRBV4-1
CDR3aa: CASSQGEAFGAKNIQYF
CDR3nt: TGCGCCAGCAGCCAAGGGGAGGCATTCGGAGCTAAAAACATTCAGTACTTC

j_gene: TRBJ2-5
abundance: few
d_gene: NA
v_gene: TRBV29-1
CDR3aa: CSGGTEETQYF
CDR3nt: TGCAGCGGCGGGACAGAAGAGACCCAGTACTTC

j_gene: TRBJ1-2
abundance: few
d_gene: NA
v_gene: TRBV6-5
CDR3aa: CASSPQVIYGYTF
CDR3nt: TGTGCCAGCAGTCCACAGGTTATCTATGGCTACACCTTC

j_gene: TRBJ2-1
abundance: few
d_gene: TRBD2
v_gene: TRBV6-6
CDR3aa: CALRASGRNEQFF
CDR3nt: TGTGCCCTCCGGGCTAGCGGGAGGAATGAGCAGTTCTTC

j_gene: TRBJ2-7
abundance: few
d_gene: TRBD1
v_gene: TRBV25-1
CDR3aa: CASRGDRDTYEQYF
CDR3nt: TGTGCCAGCAGGGGAGACAGGGATACCTACGAGCAGTACTTC

j_gene: TRBJ2-4
abundance: few
d_gene: NA
v_gene: TRBV7-3
CDR3aa: CASSQGAGSLAKNIQYF
CDR3nt: TGTGCCAGCAGCCAAGGTGCGGGGAGCCTAGCCAAAAACATTCAGTACTTC

j_gene: TRBJ2-7
abundance: NA
d_gene: TRBD1
v_gene: TRBV29-1
CDR3aa: CSVGQGKVYEQYF
CDR3nt: TGCAGCGTGGGACAGGGAAAGGTCTACGAGCAGTACTTC

j_gene: TRBJ2-2
abundance: NA
d_gene: TRBD2
v_gene: TRBV11-2
CDR3aa: CASSFTPSGTTGELFF
CDR3nt: TGTGCCAGCAGCTTTACCCCGAGCGGGACCACCGGGGAGCTGTTTTTT

j_gene: TRBJ2-7
abundance: once
d_gene: NA
v_gene: TRBV29-1
CDR3aa: CSVQRGDEQYF
CDR3nt: TGCAGCGTTCAGAGGGGGGACGAGCAGTACTTC

j_gene: TRBJ2-6
abundance: many
d_gene: TRBD1
v_gene: TRBV15
CDR3aa: CATSSGTASSGANVLTF
CDR3nt: TGTGCCACCAGCAGCGGGACAGCCAGCTCTGGGGCCAACGTCCTGACTTTC

j_gene: TRBJ1-5
abundance: NA
d_gene: TRBD1
v_gene: TRBV30
CDR3aa: CAWSAATGGNQPQHF
CDR3nt: TGTGCCTGGAGTGCGGCGACAGGGGGCAATCAGCCCCAGCATTTT

j_gene: TRBJ2-6
abundance: few
d_gene: NA
v_gene: TRBV5-4
CDR3aa: CASSPSRERANVLTF
CDR3nt: TGTGCCAGCAGCCCCTCGAGGGAGAGGGCCAACGTCCTGACTTTC

j_gene: TRBJ2-7
abundance: NA
d_gene: NA
v_gene: TRBV7-7
CDR3aa: CASSQIGAGERKYF
CDR3nt: TGTGCTAGCAGCCAAATCGGGGCAGGGGAGAGGAAGTACTTC

j_gene: TRBJ1-1
abundance: NA
d_gene: NA
v_gene: TRBV28
CDR3aa: CASRSPKSTEAFF
CDR3nt: TGTGCCAGCAGGTCCCCTAAAAGCACTGAAGCTTTCTTT

j_gene: TRBJ2-6
abundance: many
d_gene: NA
v_gene: TRBV5-1
CDR3aa: CASSPRTANSGANVLTF
CDR3nt: TGCGCCAGCAGCCCCAGGACAGCTAACTCTGGGGCCAACGTCCTGACTTTC

j_gene: TRBJ1-4
abundance: few
d_gene: TRBD1
v_gene: TRBV11-2
CDR3aa: CASSPKTGANEKLFF
CDR3nt: TGTGCCAGCAGCCCGAAGACAGGGGCTAACGAAAAACTGTTTTTT

j_gene: TRBJ2-1
abundance: NA
d_gene: NA
v_gene: TRBV15
CDR3aa: CATRIGAGLNEQFF
CDR3nt: TGTGCCACCAGGATTGGGGCCGGTCTCAATGAGCAGTTCTTC

j_gene: TRBJ2-1
abundance: few
d_gene: NA
v_gene: TRBV11-3
CDR3aa: CASSLEGADYNEQFF
CDR3nt: TGTGCCAGCAGCTTAGAGGGGGCCGACTACAATGAGCAGTTCTTC

j_gene: TRBJ2-7
abundance: NA
d_gene: NA
v_gene: TRBV12-2
CDR3aa: CARRPITGRCEQYF
CDR3nt: TGTGCAAGGCGCCCTATTACAGGGAGATGCGAGCAGTACTTC

j_gene: TRBJ2-2
abundance: NA
d_gene: TRBD1
v_gene: TRBV25-1
CDR3aa: CASSEWRTGVFGELFF
CDR3nt: TGTGCCAGCAGTGAATGGAGGACAGGGGTGTTTGGGGAGCTGTTTTTT

j_gene: TRBJ1-1
abundance: few
d_gene: TRBD1
v_gene: TRBV7-3
CDR3aa: CASPIPGGTEAFF
CDR3nt: TGTGCCAGCCCCATCCCAGGGGGCACTGAAGCTTTCTTT

j_gene: TRBJ1-2
abundance: few
d_gene: NA
v_gene: TRBV7-2
CDR3aa: CASSLAWGRALYGYTF
CDR3nt: TGTGCCAGCAGCTTAGCTTGGGGCAGGGCTCTATATGGCTACACCTTC

j_gene: TRBJ2-4
abundance: NA
d_gene: NA
v_gene: TRBV4-3
CDR3aa: CASSQAGASNIQYF
CDR3nt: TGCGCCAGCAGCCAGGCAGGGGCTAGCAACATTCAGTACTTC